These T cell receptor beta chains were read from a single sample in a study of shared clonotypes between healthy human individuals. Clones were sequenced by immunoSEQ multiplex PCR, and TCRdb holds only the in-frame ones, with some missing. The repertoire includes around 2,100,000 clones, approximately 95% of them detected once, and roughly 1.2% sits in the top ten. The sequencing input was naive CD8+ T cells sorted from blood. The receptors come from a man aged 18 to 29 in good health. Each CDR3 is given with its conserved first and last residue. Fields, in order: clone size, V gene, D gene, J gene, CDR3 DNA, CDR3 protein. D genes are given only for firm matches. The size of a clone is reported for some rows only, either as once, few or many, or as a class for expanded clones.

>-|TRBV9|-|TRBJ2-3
TGTGCCAGCAGCCCAGGTTCAGGAGCAGATACGCAGTATTTT
CASSPGSGADTQYF
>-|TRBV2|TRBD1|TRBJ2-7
TGTGCCAGCATTTTTGGGACAGGGGGTATGAGCGAGCAGTACTTC
CASIFGTGGMSEQYF
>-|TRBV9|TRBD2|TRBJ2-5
TGTGCCAGCAGCCCTAGGACTAGCGGGGGGCAAGAGACCCAGTACTTC
CASSPRTSGGQETQYF
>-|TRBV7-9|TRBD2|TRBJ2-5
TGTGCCAGCAGCCTCACGGGCGGGGGCCAAGAGACCCAGTACTTC
CASSLTGGGQETQYF
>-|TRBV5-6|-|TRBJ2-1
TGTGCCAGCAGCTGGACCGTCCTTGAGCAGTTCTTC
CASSWTVLEQFF
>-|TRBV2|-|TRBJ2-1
TGTGCCAGCAGTGGGCCTAGCAATGAGCAGTTCTTC
CASSGPSNEQFF
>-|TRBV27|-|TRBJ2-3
TGTGCCAGCAGTTTATACGGAGATACGCAGTATTTT
CASSLYGDTQYF
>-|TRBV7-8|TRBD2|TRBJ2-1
TGTGCCAGCAGCCTGGGACTAGCGGGAGGGCCGGTCAATGAGCAGTTCTTC
CASSLGLAGGPVNEQFF
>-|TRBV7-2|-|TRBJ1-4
TGTGCCAGCAGCTTGTCCAGGGTTAATGAAAAACTGTTTTTT
CASSLSRVNEKLFF
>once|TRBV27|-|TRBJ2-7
TGTGCCAGCAGTTTAACCCTTCCGCAGATCCCCTACGAGCAGTACTTC
CASSLTLPQIPYEQYF
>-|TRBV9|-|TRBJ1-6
TGTGCCAGCAGCGTAGCTACGGGGGTTTCACCCCTCCACTTT
CASSVATGVSPLHF
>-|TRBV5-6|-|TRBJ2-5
TGTGCCAGCAGCTTGGGCGACGGAGGGACCCAGTACTTC
CASSLGDGGTQYF
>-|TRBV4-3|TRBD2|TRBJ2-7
TGCGCCAGCAGCCAAGACCTAGCGGGAGGTGACTACGAGCAGTACTTC
CASSQDLAGGDYEQYF
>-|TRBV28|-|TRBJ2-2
TGTGCCAGCAGGCCCGGGGCGACGAACACCGGGGAGCTGTTTTTT
CASRPGATNTGELFF